The clone carrying this T cell receptor (beta chain) has ten or more counts. These data belong to a study of Graves' ophthalmopathy and Graves' hyperthyroidism. RNA transcripts served as template for amplifying TCR beta CDR3 sequences. An initial RT-PCR round employing HTBI primers preceded a second-round multiplex PCR. TCRdb analysed the multiplex PCR reads with MiXCR anew, one entry per CDR3 protein. The sample includes 600,000 to 700,000 distinct CDR3 sequences, roughly 41% of them seen just once. Germline V gives CDR1 SGHDT, CDR2 YYEEEE. Trimming shortened V by 2 bases and J by 9 bases, and 12 bases separated the two germline ends. This CDR3 region has 13 residues.

Material for sequencing was peripheral blood. The chain employs TRBV5-6 and TRBJ1-5; D is uncertain. The TCR sequence derives from an adult man with Graves' ophthalmopathy. The CDR3, as DNA: TGTGCCAGCAGCTTTCGCCCGTCTGGGCCCCAGCATTTT. Translated: CASSFRPSGPQHF.